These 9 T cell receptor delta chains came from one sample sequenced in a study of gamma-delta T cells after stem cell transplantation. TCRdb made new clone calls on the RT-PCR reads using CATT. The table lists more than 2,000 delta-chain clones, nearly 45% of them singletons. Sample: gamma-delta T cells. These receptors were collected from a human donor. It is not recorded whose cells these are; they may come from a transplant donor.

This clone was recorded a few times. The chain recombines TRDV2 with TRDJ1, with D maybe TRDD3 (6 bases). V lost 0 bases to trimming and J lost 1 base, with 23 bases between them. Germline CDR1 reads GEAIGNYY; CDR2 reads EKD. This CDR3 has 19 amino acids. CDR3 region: CACDTVGVGGLYPTDKLIF. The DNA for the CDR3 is TGTGCCTGTGACACCGTGGGGGTCGGAGGGCTATACCCCACCGATAAACTCATCTTT.

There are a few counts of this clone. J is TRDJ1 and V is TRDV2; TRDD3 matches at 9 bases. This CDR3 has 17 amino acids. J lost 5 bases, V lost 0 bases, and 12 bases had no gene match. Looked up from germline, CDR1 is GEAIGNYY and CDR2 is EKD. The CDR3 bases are TGTGCCTGTGACACCGTCGTGGGCTGGGGGATGCTTGATAAACTCATCTTT. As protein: CACDTVVGWGMLDKLIF.

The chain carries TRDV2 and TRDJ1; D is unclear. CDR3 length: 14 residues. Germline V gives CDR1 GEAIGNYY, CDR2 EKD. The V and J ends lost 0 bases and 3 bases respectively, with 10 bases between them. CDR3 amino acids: CACDTPGRSDKLIF. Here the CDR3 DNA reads TGTGCCTGTGACACCCCGGGAAGGTCCGATAAACTCATCTTT.

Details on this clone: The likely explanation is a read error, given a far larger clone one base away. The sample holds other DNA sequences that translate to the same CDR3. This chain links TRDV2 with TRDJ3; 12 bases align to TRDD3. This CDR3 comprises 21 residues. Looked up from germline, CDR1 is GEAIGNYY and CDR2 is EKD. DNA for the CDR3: TGTGCCTGTGACACGTCTGGGGGATACGCCCGAAGCTCCTGGGACACTCGACAGATGTTTTTC. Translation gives CACDTSGGYARSSWDTRQMFF.

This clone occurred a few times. This CDR3 is CACDVLGDTRDSWDTRQMFF. The CDR3 coding sequence is TGTGCCTGTGACGTACTGGGGGATACCCGCGACTCCTGGGACACCCGACAGATGTTTTTC. V and J are TRDV2 and TRDJ3; 12 positions match TRDD3. Germline values: CDR1 GEAIGNYY, CDR2 EKD. This CDR3 comprises 20 residues. The J segment lost 0 bases and the V segment lost 3 bases, leaving 8 bases of the junction unmatched.

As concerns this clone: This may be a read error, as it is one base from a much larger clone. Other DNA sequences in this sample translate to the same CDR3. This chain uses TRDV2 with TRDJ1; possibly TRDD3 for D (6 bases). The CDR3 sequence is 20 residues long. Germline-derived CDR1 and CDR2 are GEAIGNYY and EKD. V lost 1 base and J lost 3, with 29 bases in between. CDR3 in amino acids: CACDTLRPVGWGIPADKLIF. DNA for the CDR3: TGTGCCTGTGACACGCTACGCCCAGTAGGCTGGGGAATACCGGCCGATAAACTCATCTTT.

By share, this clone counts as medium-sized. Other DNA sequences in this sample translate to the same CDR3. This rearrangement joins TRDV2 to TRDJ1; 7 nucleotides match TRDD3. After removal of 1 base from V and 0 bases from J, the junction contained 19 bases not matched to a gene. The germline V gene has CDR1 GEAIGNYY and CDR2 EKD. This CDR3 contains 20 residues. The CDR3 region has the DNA TGTGCCTGTGACACGGTCCTGGGGGGACCCCGAGAGAGCTACACCGATAAACTCATCTTT. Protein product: CACDTVLGGPRESYTDKLIF.

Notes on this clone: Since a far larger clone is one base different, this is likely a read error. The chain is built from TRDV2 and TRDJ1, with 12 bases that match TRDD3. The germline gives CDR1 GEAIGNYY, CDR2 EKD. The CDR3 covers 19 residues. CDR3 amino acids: CACDPVLGDTFRYTVKLIF. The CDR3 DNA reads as TGTGCCTGTGACCCAGTACTGGGGGATACTTTCCGGTACACCGTTAAACTCATCTTT.

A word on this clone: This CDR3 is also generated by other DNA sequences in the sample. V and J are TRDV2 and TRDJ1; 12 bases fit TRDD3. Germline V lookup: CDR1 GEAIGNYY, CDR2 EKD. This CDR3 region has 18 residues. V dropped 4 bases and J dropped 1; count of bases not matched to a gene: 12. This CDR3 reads CACDTVGLGDTGTDKLIF. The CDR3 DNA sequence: TGTGCCTGTGATACCGTTGGTCTGGGGGATACGGGCACCGATAAACTCATCTTT.